This record looks at one T cell receptor (beta chain) sequence and its context. Its specificity is not known. The data were obtained in a study of CXCR3-negative and CXCR3-positive naive CD8 T cells. Whole-study results and caveats: Whereas both naive subsets had comparably high diversity, memory CD8+ cells had much lower diversity.

Carrying UMI labels, the TRB cDNA libraries were prepared through 5' RACE. From the 5' RACE reads, TCRdb lists one entry per CDR3 protein and no DNA. In all, the sample yields 25,000 to 35,000 distinct CDR3 sequences. The length of the CDR3 is 16 residues. Looked up from germline, CDR1 is SGHDT and CDR2 is YYEEEE. This chain connects TRBV5-6 to TRBJ2-3; TCRdb indicates TRBD1, and absent DNA this call remains unverified. The sequencing sample was made of memory CD8+ T cells from blood. This receptor was identified in a human donor in good health. Some clones in this sample may be carry-over from other donors' samples. Here the CDR3 reads CASSGGKGAPTDTQYF.